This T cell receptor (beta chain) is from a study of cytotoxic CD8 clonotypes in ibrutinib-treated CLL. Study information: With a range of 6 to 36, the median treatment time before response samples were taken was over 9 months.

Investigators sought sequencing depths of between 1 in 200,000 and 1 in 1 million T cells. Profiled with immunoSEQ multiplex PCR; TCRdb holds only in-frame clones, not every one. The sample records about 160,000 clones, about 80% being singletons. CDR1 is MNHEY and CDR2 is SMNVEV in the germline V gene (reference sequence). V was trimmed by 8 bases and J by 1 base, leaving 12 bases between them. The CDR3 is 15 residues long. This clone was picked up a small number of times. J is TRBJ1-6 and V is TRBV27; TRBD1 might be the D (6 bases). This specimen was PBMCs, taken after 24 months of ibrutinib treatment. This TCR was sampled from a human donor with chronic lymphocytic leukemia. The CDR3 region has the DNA TGTGCCAGCGGGCCAGGGGTGTCCTATAATTCACCCCTCCACTTT. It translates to CASGPGVSYNSPLHF.